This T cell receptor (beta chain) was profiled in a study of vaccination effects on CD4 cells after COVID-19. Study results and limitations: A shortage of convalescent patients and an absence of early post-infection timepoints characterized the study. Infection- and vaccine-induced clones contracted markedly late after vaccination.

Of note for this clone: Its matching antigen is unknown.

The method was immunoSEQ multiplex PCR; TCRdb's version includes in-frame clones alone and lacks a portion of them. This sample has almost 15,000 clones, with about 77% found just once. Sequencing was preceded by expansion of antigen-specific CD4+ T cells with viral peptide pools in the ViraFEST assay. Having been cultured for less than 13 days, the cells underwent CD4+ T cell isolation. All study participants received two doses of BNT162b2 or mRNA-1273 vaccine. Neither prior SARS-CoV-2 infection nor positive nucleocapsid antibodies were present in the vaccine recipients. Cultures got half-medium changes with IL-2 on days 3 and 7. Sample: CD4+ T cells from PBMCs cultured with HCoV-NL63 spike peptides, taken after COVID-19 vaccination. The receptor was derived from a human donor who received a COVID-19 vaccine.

The CDR3 is CASSARGVVRSGNTIYF. CDR3 nucleotides: TGTGCCAGCAGCGCACGTGGGGTCGTTCGGTCTGGAAACACCATATATTTT. The chain couples TRBV14 to TRBJ1-3; D is undetermined. The germline V and J ends were trimmed by 5 bases and 1 base, with 18 bases remaining between them. Germline CDR1 reads SGHDN; CDR2 reads FVKESK. CDR3 length: 17 amino acids.